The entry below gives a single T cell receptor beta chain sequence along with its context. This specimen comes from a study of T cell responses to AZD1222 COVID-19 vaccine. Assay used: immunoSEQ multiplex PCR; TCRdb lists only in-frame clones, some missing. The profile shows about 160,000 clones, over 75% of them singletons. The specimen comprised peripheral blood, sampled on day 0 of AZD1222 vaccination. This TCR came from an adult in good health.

The CDR3 loop reads CASSKLGRGNQPQHF. CDR3 bases: TGTGCCAGCAGCAAACTGGGTAGGGGTAATCAGCCCCAGCATTTT. The chain recombines TRBV21-1 with TRBJ1-5; the tabulated D call, TRBD1, remains unverified against the DNA. TRBV21-1 is a pseudogene. This CDR3 has 15 residues.